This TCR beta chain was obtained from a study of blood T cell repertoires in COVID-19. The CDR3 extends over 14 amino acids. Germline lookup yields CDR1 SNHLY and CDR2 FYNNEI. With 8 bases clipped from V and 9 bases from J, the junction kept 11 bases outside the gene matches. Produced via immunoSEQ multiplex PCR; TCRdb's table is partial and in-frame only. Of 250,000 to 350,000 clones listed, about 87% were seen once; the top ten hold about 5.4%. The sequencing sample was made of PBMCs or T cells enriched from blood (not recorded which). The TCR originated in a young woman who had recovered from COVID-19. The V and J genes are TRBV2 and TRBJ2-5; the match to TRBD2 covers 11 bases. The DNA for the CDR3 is TGTGCCAGCCTTGGGACTAGCGGTTCGGCGGCCCAGTACTTC. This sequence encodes CASLGTSGSAAQYF.